The entry that follows covers one TCR beta chain sequence. Original data processing: From reference gene primer amplification, estimates of nucleated cell counts were derived. Data came from immunoSEQ multiplex PCR; TCRdb stores just in-frame clones and leaves some out. V and J calls and clone size are as listed in that table; D and trimming were resolved from the DNA. Of 230,000 or so clones in the sample, more than 70% were seen once. These data are taken from a study of blood T cell repertoires in COVID-19. Turning to the study itself: Sources were T cells, B-cell-depleted T cells, or PBMCs; the material itself was cDNA or gDNA.

The CDR3 runs to 14 residues. Trimming took off 0 bases at V and 0 bases at J, with 5 bases between the two ends. Per the germline V gene, CDR1 is MNHEY and CDR2 is SMNVEV (reference sequence). The sequence derives from a man aged 35 to 55 with active or convalescent COVID-19. The chain uses TRBV27 and TRBJ1-2, with D uncertain. Sequencing was done on a sample of peripheral blood. In nucleotides, the CDR3 is TGTGCCAGCAGTTTATCAGGAGCTAACTATGGCTACACCTTC. This sequence encodes CASSLSGANYGYTF.